These 19 T cell receptor beta chains came from one sample sequenced in a study of neoadjuvant anti-PD-1 for oral cavity cancer. Sequenced by immunoSEQ multiplex PCR; TCRdb stores in-frame clones only, minus some. The top ten clones hold 2.9% of a sample with over 14,000 clones, over 55% of them seen once. The specimen was PBMCs, collected before nivolumab (anti-PD-1) treatment. These receptors all stem from a person aged 40 to 85 with oral cavity squamous cell carcinoma.

This clone was seen more than once but under ten times. This rearrangement joins TRBV2 to TRBJ1-5; D unclear. The CDR3 contains 15 residues. V lost 7 bases, J lost 7 bases, and 20 bases lay in between. CDR1 and CDR2 (germline): SNHLY, FYNNEI. The CDR3 is CASTGPFASSQPQHF. Here the CDR3 DNA reads TGTGCCAGCACAGGCCCGTTCGCTTCTAGCCAGCCCCAGCATTTT.

V is TRBV7-8 and J is TRBJ1-2; 12 bases match TRBD1. The CDR3 contains 14 residues. After removal of 5 bases from V and 7 bases from J, the junction contained 5 bases not matched to a gene. Germline V CDR1 and CDR2: SGHVS, FQNEAQ. CDR3 loop: CASSRDRGRLGYTF. CDR3 DNA: TGTGCCAGCAGCCGGGACAGGGGGCGGCTTGGCTACACCTTC. The entire variable domain, with the rest obtained from reference TRBV7-8 and TRBJ1-2, is as follows: GAGVSQSPRYKVAKRGQDVALRCDPISGHVSLFWYQQALGQGPEFLTYFQNEAQLDKSGLPSDRFFAERPEGSVSTLKIQRTQQEDSAVYLCASSRDRGRLGYTFGSGTRLTVV.

This chain uses TRBV15 with TRBJ2-3; 10 bases agree with TRBD1. Germline V gene data show CDR1 as LNHNV and CDR2 as YYDKDF (reference sequence). The junction had 10 bases not matched to a gene; V was cut back by 1 base and J by 9 bases. The length of the CDR3 is 16 residues. This CDR3 is CATSRANPGQGFTQYF. CDR3 bases: TGTGCCACCAGCAGAGCCAACCCGGGACAGGGGTTCACGCAGTATTTT.

Written as DNA, the CDR3 is TGTGCCAGCAGCGTAGGGGTGGGGGCCAACGTCCTGACTTTC. It yields the protein CASSVGVGANVLTF. The J gene is TRBJ2-6, the V gene TRBV9; no reliable D call. CDR3 length: 14 residues. Germline CDR1 and CDR2: SGDLS and YYNGEE. The V and J ends lost 0 bases and 4 bases respectively, with 5 bases between them.

The V call is TRBV10-3, the J call TRBJ2-7; 10 bases map to TRBD1. CDR1 is ENHRY, CDR2 SYGVKD, per germline. CDR3 length: 15 residues. The junction had 8 bases not matched to a gene; V was cut back by 3 bases and J by 6 bases. The CDR3 spells CAISDQLDRGFEQYF. CDR3 bases: TGTGCCATCAGTGATCAGTTGGACAGGGGGTTCGAGCAGTACTTC.

The chain employs TRBV30 and TRBJ1-5; TRBD1 agrees at 7 bases. Germline V gene data show CDR1 as GTSNPN and CDR2 as SVGIG (reference sequence). CDR3 length equals 19 residues. J gave up 0 bases and V 3 bases, and 17 bases lay outside the gene matches. The chain's CDR3 is CAWSRGPGGVHHSNQPQHF. The CDR3 coding sequence is TGTGCCTGGAGCCGTGGGCCAGGGGGTGTGCACCATAGCAATCAGCCCCAGCATTTT.

V is TRBV27 and J is TRBJ1-5; TRBD1 is a possible D gene (5 bases). Looked up from germline, CDR1 is MNHEY and CDR2 is SMNVEV (reference sequence). The V and J ends lost 0 bases and 9 bases respectively, with 21 bases between them. CDR3 length: 17 residues. The CDR3 sequence is CASSLSGRQLPGRPQHF. Written as DNA, the CDR3 is TGTGCCAGCAGTTTATCGGGGCGGCAGCTGCCCGGAAGGCCCCAGCATTTT.

The chain has TRBV5-1 and TRBJ1-1; 7 nucleotides line up with TRBD1. V dropped 4 bases and J dropped 1; count of bases not matched to a gene: 4. This CDR3 is 14 amino acids long. Germline CDR1 reads SGHRS; CDR2 reads YFSETQ. This CDR3 reads CASSPQGWNTEAFF. DNA for the CDR3: TGCGCCAGCAGCCCACAGGGGTGGAACACTGAAGCTTTCTTT.

The chain links TRBV14 to TRBJ1-1; D gene unclear. Trimming cost V 1 base and J 1 base, with 10 bases left between them. CDR1 and CDR2 from the germline V gene are SGHDN and FVKESK. CDR3 length: 15 residues. Here the CDR3 reads CASSQVSGANTEAFF. CDR3 in DNA: TGTGCCAGCAGCCAAGTCTCGGGCGCGAACACTGAAGCTTTCTTT.

This chain uses TRBV5-1 with TRBJ1-4, with 12 bases identical to TRBD1. Germline values: CDR1 SGHRS, CDR2 YFSETQ. V lost 2 bases, J lost 8 bases, and 4 bases stayed unmatched. The CDR3 is 15 amino acids. The CDR3 DNA reads as TGCGCCAGCAGCTTCGGGGGACAGGGGGCCGAAAAACTGTTTTTT. Translation: CASSFGGQGAEKLFF. The full variable domain, rest sourced from reference TRBV5-1 and TRBJ1-4, is KAGVTQTPRYLIKTRGQQVTLSCSPISGHRSVSWYQQTPGQGLQFLFEYFSETQRNKGNFPGRFSGRQFSNSRSEMNVSTLELGDSALYLCASSFGGQGAEKLFFGSGTQLSVL.

In this sample, this clone turned up once. The chain is built from TRBV30 and TRBJ2-2; TRBD1 matches 9 bases. Looked up from germline, CDR1 is GTSNPN and CDR2 is SVGIG (reference sequence). Germline trimming cut 2 bases from V and 9 bases from J; bases unmatched to any gene: 4. The CDR3 totals 13 residues. CDR3 DNA sequence: TGTGCCTGGAGTAGGGGACAGGGAAGGGAGCTGTTTTTT. It encodes CAWSRGQGRELFF.

The chain joins TRBV18 to TRBJ2-2; 11 nucleotides match TRBD2. Unmatched junction bases numbered 7, after V lost 4 bases and J lost 3 bases. Germline-derived CDR1 and CDR2 are KGHSH and LQKENI. CDR3 length: 17 amino acids. The CDR3 spells CASSRTLAGGDTGELFF. CDR3 DNA sequence: TGTGCCAGCTCACGAACGCTAGCGGGAGGCGACACCGGGGAGCTGTTTTTT.

This clone was seen only a few times. The V gene is TRBV28, the J gene TRBJ1-1; D is ambiguous. V gave up 4 bases and J gave up 3 bases, with 15 bases separating them. This CDR3 has 15 amino acids. Germline CDR1 reads MDHEN; CDR2 reads SYDVKM. CDR3 residues: CASSSPGVGHTEAFF. The CDR3 nucleotides read TGTGCCAGCAGTTCGCCTGGGGTTGGACACACTGAAGCTTTCTTT.

This chain joins TRBV27 and TRBJ1-1, with D possibly TRBD1 on 6 matching bases. CDR1 and CDR2 (germline): MNHEY, SMNVEV (reference sequence). V was trimmed by 5 bases and J by 1 base, leaving 14 bases between them. The CDR3 covers 15 residues. CDR3 in DNA: TGTGCCAGCAGTCAAAACAGGGCTTCGAACACTGAAGCTTTCTTT. This encodes CASSQNRASNTEAFF.

This clone occurred once. The genes are TRBV11-2 and TRBJ1-1; D ambiguous. In germline, CDR1 is SGHAT, CDR2 FQNNGV. With 5 bases removed from V and 4 bases from J, the gap between germline ends came to 17 bases. The CDR3 is made up of 15 amino acids. CDR3 nucleotide sequence: TGTGCCAGCAGCCTTAGCGTGGCTACCCGCACTGAAGCTTTCTTT. Amino acid sequence: CASSLSVATRTEAFF. Together with reference TRBV11-2 and TRBJ1-1, the CDR3 gives the full variable domain: EAGVAQSPRYKIIEKRQSVAFWCNPISGHATLYWYQQILGQGPKLLIQFQNNGVVDDSQLPKDRFSAERLKGVDSTLKIQPAKLEDSAVYLCASSLSVATRTEAFFGQGTRLTVV.

V usage is TRBV19 and J usage is TRBJ1-6; no reliable D call. CDR1 is LNHDA and CDR2 is SQIVND in the germline V gene (reference sequence). V shed 4 bases and J shed 7 bases, with 20 bases lying between them. The CDR3 spans 17 residues. Here the CDR3 DNA reads TGTGCCAGTAGTAGTTTCGTGTTCGGCTCGACCAATTCACCCCTCCACTTT. Amino acids: CASSSFVFGSTNSPLHF.

This chain links TRBV30 with TRBJ2-2, with TRBD1 matching 9 bases. J was trimmed by 7 bases and V by 8 bases; bases with no gene match: 11. CDR1 GTSNPN and CDR2 SVGIG come from the germline V gene (reference sequence). The CDR3 totals 14 residues. CDR3 loop: CARSGTGSVGELFF. Here the CDR3 DNA reads TGTGCCAGGTCCGGGACAGGGAGTGTCGGGGAGCTGTTTTTT.

CDR3 DNA: TGTGCCAGCAGTGACAGCAGGATTGCAACTAATGAAAAACTGTTTTTT. Protein: CASSDSRIATNEKLFF. The chain has TRBV2 and TRBJ1-4; D is undetermined. V shed 3 bases and J shed 0 bases, with 11 bases lying between them. The CDR3 loop spans 16 amino acids. Germline-derived CDR1 and CDR2 are SNHLY and FYNNEI. The entire variable domain, with the rest obtained from reference TRBV2 and TRBJ1-4, is as follows: EPEVTQTPSHQVTQMGQEVILRCVPISNHLYFYWYRQILGQKVEFLVSFYNNEISEKSEIFDDQFSVERPDGSNFTLKIRSTKLEDSAMYFCASSDSRIATNEKLFFGSGTQLSVL.

Written as DNA, the CDR3 is TGTGCCAGTTCTACCCCACAGGGGGCCTATGGCTACACCTTC. It encodes CASSTPQGAYGYTF. The chain combines TRBV19 with TRBJ1-2, with TRBD1 identical over 9 bases. This CDR3 has 14 residues. J gave up 4 bases and V 8 bases, and 8 bases lay outside the gene matches. Germline loops: CDR1 LNHDA, CDR2 SQIVND (reference sequence).